Following are 27 T cell receptor beta chains from one sample sequenced in a study of vaccination effects on CD4 cells after COVID-19. This table comes from immunoSEQ multiplex PCR, and its TCRdb copy is limited to in-frame clones, with some not included. The sample lists more than 60,000 clones; 55% to 75% were seen once. Isolating CD4+ T cells followed approximately ten days of culture. Their target antigens are unknown. The sample here was CD4+ T cells from PBMCs cultured without peptide, taken before COVID-19 vaccination. These receptors all stem from a human donor who had a prior SARS-CoV-2 infection.

The chain employs TRBV28 and TRBJ2-5, with D tentatively TRBD2 (6 bases). Germline V gene data show CDR1 as MDHEN and CDR2 as SYDVKM. Trimming took off 4 bases at V and 4 bases at J, with 10 bases between the two ends. This CDR3 region has 13 residues. The CDR3 sequence is CASSWRGRETQYF. The CDR3 nucleotides read TGTGCCAGCAGTTGGAGGGGAAGAGAGACCCAGTACTTC.

The V gene is TRBV2, the J gene TRBJ2-1; D gene unclear. Looked up from germline, CDR1 is SNHLY and CDR2 is FYNNEI. The CDR3 runs 12 residues. The V end lost 2 bases, the J end lost 3 bases, and 2 bases lay between the germline ends. CDR3 DNA sequence: TGTGCCAGCAGTGAACACTACAATGAGCAGTTCTTC. Protein: CASSEHYNEQFF.

This clone was observed many times. The chain joins TRBV6-1 to TRBJ1-4; unclear D gene. The ends were cut back, 2 bases at V and 11 bases at J, with 12 bases in the middle. The germline V gene has CDR1 MNHNS and CDR2 SASEGT. This CDR3 contains 13 residues. The CDR3 spells CASSESQPFKLFF. CDR3 nucleotides: TGTGCCAGCAGTGAATCTCAACCGTTTAAACTGTTTTTT.

V gene TRBV5-4 combines with J gene TRBJ2-3; 9 nucleotides match TRBD1. Germline V gives CDR1 SGHNT, CDR2 YYREEE (reference sequence). V shed 1 base and J 4 bases; nucleotides not matched to a gene: 4. The CDR3 totals 15 residues. CDR3 region: CASSLTTGGADTQYF. CDR3 in DNA: TGTGCCAGCAGCTTGACCACAGGGGGCGCAGATACGCAGTATTTT.

There are a few counts of this clone. This sequence joins TRBV7-9 and TRBJ1-2; D is ambiguous. V lost 5 bases, J lost 2 bases, and 15 bases lay in between. This CDR3 is built from 15 residues. Germline V lookup: CDR1 SEHNR, CDR2 FQNEAQ (reference sequence). The CDR3 here is CASSRWGGENYGYTF. The CDR3 DNA reads as TGTGCCAGCAGCCGATGGGGTGGGGAAAACTATGGCTACACCTTC. Based on the CDR3 plus reference TRBV7-9 and TRBJ1-2, the full variable domain is DTGVSQNPRHKITKRGQNVTFRCDPISEHNRLYWYRQTLGQGPEFLTYFQNEAQLEKSRLLSDRFSAERPKGSFSTLEIQRTEQGDSAMYLCASSRWGGENYGYTFGSGTRLTVV.

This clone occurred a few times. The V and J genes are TRBV6-2 or TRBV6-3 and TRBJ1-4, with D unresolved. This CDR3 comprises 15 residues. The V gene lost 0 bases and the J gene lost 2 bases, with 7 bases spanning the gap. Germline V gene sequence: CDR1 MNHEY, CDR2 SVGEGT. CDR3 residues: CASSYSWQTNEKLFF. CDR3 DNA sequence: TGTGCCAGCAGTTACTCGTGGCAGACTAATGAAAAACTGTTTTTT.

The gene calls are TRBV6-5 and TRBJ1-1; D is unclear. The CDR3 is 12 amino acids. Germline V gene sequence: CDR1 MNHEY, CDR2 SVGAGI. V was cut by 6 bases and J by 10 bases, with 15 bases left in between. The CDR3 here is CASRQVGLRAFF. The CDR3 region has the DNA TGTGCCAGCAGACAAGTAGGGCTGCGAGCTTTCTTT.

This clone was seen just once. The chain links TRBV7-8 to TRBJ2-5; the D gene could be TRBD1 or TRBD2 (6 bases each). The germline V and J ends were trimmed by 5 bases and 1 base, with 17 bases remaining between them. Per the germline V gene, CDR1 is SGHVS and CDR2 is FQNEAQ. The CDR3 is 16 residues long. In DNA form, the CDR3 reads TGTGCCAGCAGCAGACCCGGGTGGGGGGCCCAAGAGACCCAGTACTTC. Protein product: CASSRPGWGAQETQYF.

V gene TRBV5-5 combines with J gene TRBJ2-7; D is undetermined. The CDR3 has 16 amino acids. Deletions cut 3 bases from V and 4 bases from J, with 20 bases between. CDR1 and CDR2 (germline): SGHKS, YYEKEE (reference sequence). CDR3 protein: CASSYTPIRSLYEQYF. CDR3 DNA: TGTGCCAGCAGCTACACGCCCATTAGATCCCTTTACGAGCAGTACTTC.

This clone was found a few times. V is TRBV6-6 and J is TRBJ1-6; tentative D call: TRBD1 (5 bases). V lost 6 bases to trimming and J lost 7 bases, with 16 bases between them. The germline V gene has CDR1 MNHNY and CDR2 SVGAGI (reference sequence). This CDR3 contains 15 residues. CDR3 protein: CASRTRDGRNSPLHF. The CDR3 DNA sequence: TGTGCCAGCAGAACCCGGGACGGCAGAAATTCACCCCTCCACTTT.

On this clone: Other DNA variants within this sample encode the same CDR3. V is TRBV5-6 and J is TRBJ2-7; D remains unclear. The V end lost 1 base, the J end lost 3 bases, and 5 bases lay between the germline ends. Germline values: CDR1 SGHDT, CDR2 YYEEEE. The CDR3 contains 12 residues. CDR3 loop: CASSLSRYEQYF. The CDR3 region has the DNA TGTGCCAGCAGCTTGTCCCGCTACGAGCAGTACTTC. Full variable domain (outside the CDR3, taken from reference TRBV5-6 and TRBJ2-7): DAGVTQSPTHLIKTRGQQVTLRCSPKSGHDTVSWYQQALGQGPQFIFQYYEEEERQRGNFPDRFSGHQFPNYSSELNVNALLLGDSALYLCASSLSRYEQYFGPGTRLTVT.

This clone is medium-sized by share. The chain employs TRBV3-1 (or the pseudogene TRBV3-2) and TRBJ2-3; D possibly corresponds to TRBD2 (6 bases). V was clipped by 4 bases and J by 1 base, with 9 bases between them. The CDR3 loop spans 14 amino acids. CDR1 and CDR2 from the germline V gene are LGHDT and YNNKEL (reference sequence). The DNA of the CDR3 is TGTGCCAGCAGCCTCGGGGGTGGCACAGATACGCAGTATTTT. Protein sequence: CASSLGGGTDTQYF.

The genes are TRBV11-3 and TRBJ2-2, with a tentative D call TRBD2 (6 bases). Germline CDR1 is SGHNT and CDR2 is YENEEA. The germline V and J ends were trimmed by 2 bases and 6 bases, with 19 bases remaining between them. The CDR3 consists of 17 residues. The DNA for the CDR3 is TGTGCCAGCAGCTTACAATCGGGGCTAGCGTCCGCCGGGGAGCTGTTTTTT. Translation: CASSLQSGLASAGELFF.

This clone was counted a few times. The chain carries TRBV15 and TRBJ1-6; D gene unclear. This CDR3 comprises 14 residues. Germline assignment: CDR1 LNHNV and CDR2 YYDKDF (reference sequence). Trimming left V 8 bases short and J 8 bases short, with 16 bases between. The CDR3 nucleotides are TGTGCCACCTCCCAAACAACGAGCGATTCACCCCTCCACTTT. It specifies CATSQTTSDSPLHF.

The rearrangement joins TRBV4-2 to TRBJ2-3; D is unclear. CDR3 length equals 12 residues. Per the germline V gene, CDR1 is LGHNA and CDR2 is YNFKEQ. The ends were cut back, 0 bases at V and 3 bases at J, with 1 base in the middle. CDR3 in DNA: TGTGCCAGCAGCCAAGAAACAGATACGCAGTATTTT. Protein: CASSQETDTQYF.

This chain joins TRBV2 and TRBJ2-4; the D is unclear. The CDR3 has 13 amino acids. The germline CDR1 and CDR2 sequences are SNHLY and FYNNEI. Trimming stripped 5 bases from V and 9 bases from J, with 14 bases between. The CDR3 DNA follows: TGTGCCAGCAGTCCCGGCCCAAAGGTCATTCAGTACTTC. Protein sequence: CASSPGPKVIQYF.

The chain uses TRBV18 and TRBJ1-1, with D possibly being TRBD1 (6 bases). CDR3 length: 15 amino acids. The V end was cut by 10 bases, the J end by 0 bases, with 18 bases between. CDR1 and CDR2 (germline): KGHSH, LQKENI. The chain's CDR3 is CATHRVGVMNTEAFF. CDR3 sequence (DNA): TGTGCCACCCACAGGGTTGGGGTGATGAACACTGAAGCTTTCTTT. The variable domain in full, completed from reference TRBV18 and TRBJ1-1, reads NAGVMQNPRHLVRRRGQEARLRCSPMKGHSHVYWYRQLPEEGLKFMVYLQKENIIDESGMPKERFSAEFPKEGPSILRIQQVVRGDSAAYFCATHRVGVMNTEAFFGQGTRLTVV.

This chain uses TRBV29-1 with TRBJ2-7; possible D gene TRBD1, 6 bases. This CDR3 is built from 13 residues. Germline V lookup: CDR1 SQVTM, CDR2 ANQGSEA. V lost 7 bases to trimming and J lost 1 base, with 14 bases between them. The CDR3 nucleotides are TGCAGCGCCGCCGGGACATCATCCTACGAGCAGTACTTC. This sequence encodes CSAAGTSSYEQYF.

This chain links TRBV30 with TRBJ2-3; D is possibly TRBD1 or TRBD2 (6 bases each). This CDR3 is built from 15 residues. Germline V CDR1 and CDR2: GTSNPN, SVGIG (reference sequence). Trimming removed 5 bases at V and 2 bases at J, with 17 bases between. The DNA for the CDR3 is TGTGCCTGGGCCTCCCCGAGGGGGGCCACAGATACGCAGTATTTT. Translation gives CAWASPRGATDTQYF.

The chain joins TRBV4-2 to TRBJ2-3; TRBD2 might be the D (6 bases). Germline V gives CDR1 LGHNA, CDR2 YNFKEQ. V lost 2 bases, J lost 6 bases, and 21 bases lay in between. The CDR3 is 17 amino acids. Here the CDR3 DNA reads TGTGCCAGCAGCCAAAAGGCGGGACTCGATCTTGTGGATACGCAGTATTTT. It is translated as CASSQKAGLDLVDTQYF.

Written as DNA, the CDR3 is TGCGCCAGCAGCTGGGGGACAGGGCAAGAGACCCAGTACTTC. This translates into CASSWGTGQETQYF. The rearrangement uses TRBV5-1 and TRBJ2-5; 9 bases are a match to TRBD1. This CDR3 region has 14 residues. V shed 3 bases and J 2 bases; nucleotides not matched to a gene: 2. From germline, CDR1 is SGHRS and CDR2 YFSETQ.

The CDR3 is CASSGGQGAVGTQYF. The CDR3, as DNA: TGTGCCAGCAGCGGGGGACAGGGGGCCGTTGGGACCCAGTACTTC. V gene TRBV9 combines with J gene TRBJ2-5, with TRBD1 matching over 12 bases. The V gene's germline CDR1 is SGDLS and CDR2 YYNGEE. Trimming removed 3 bases from V and 7 bases from J; junction bases left unmatched: 7. The CDR3 covers 15 residues.

Only a few counts were recorded for this clone. Mismatch with germline at one junction end may stem from a read error. This chain links TRBV7-7 with TRBJ1-1; tentatively, D is TRBD1 (6 bases). Germline CDR1 is SSHAT and CDR2 is FNYEAQ (reference sequence). This CDR3 comprises 13 residues. Written as DNA, the CDR3 is TGTGCTAGCAGCTTAGATACAGGGACTGAAGCTTTCTTT. This encodes CASSLDTGTEAFF.

The chain has TRBV5-1 and TRBJ2-3; 8 bases align to TRBD2. V lost 0 bases, J lost 4 bases, and 4 bases stayed unmatched. Germline V gives CDR1 SGHRS, CDR2 YFSETQ. The CDR3 is 15 residues long. CDR3 DNA sequence: TGCGCCAGCAGCTTGGAGTCCGGGGGGGCAGATACGCAGTATTTT. It is translated as CASSLESGGADTQYF.

This clone was seen just once. DNA for the CDR3: TGTGCCAGCAACAGACAGGGCTATGAGCAGTTCTTC. Encoded protein: CASNRQGYEQFF. This chain joins TRBV6-5 and TRBJ2-1; 7 positions match TRBD1. This CDR3 contains 12 residues. The germline V gene has CDR1 MNHEY and CDR2 SVGAGI. With V trimmed by 7 bases and J by 8 bases, 5 bases remained unmatched.

The chain links TRBV5-1 to TRBJ2-2, with D perhaps TRBD2 (5 bases). Trimming stripped 4 bases from V and 1 base from J, with 11 bases between. CDR1 SGHRS and CDR2 YFSETQ come from the germline V gene. This CDR3 comprises 15 residues. DNA of the CDR3: TGCGCCAGCAGCCGTAGCGAGATGAACACCGGGGAGCTGTTTTTT. Translation: CASSRSEMNTGELFF.

This chain uses TRBV7-3 with TRBJ1-1; D gene unclear. This CDR3 spans 14 amino acids. Germline-derived CDR1 and CDR2 are SGHTA and FQGTGA. V lost 2 bases and J 5 bases, leaving 12 bases between the germline ends. Written as DNA, the CDR3 is TGTGCCAGCAGCTTAGACCCTGTGGGGACTGAAGCTTTCTTT. This translates into CASSLDPVGTEAFF.